The 24 T cell receptor beta chains reported below all come from one sample, sequenced in a study of PD-1 blockade in mismatch repair-deficient tumors. Assay used: immunoSEQ multiplex PCR; TCRdb lists only in-frame clones, some missing. The sample holds under 150,000 clones, 88% seen once. The sample consisted of peripheral blood, taken 72 weeks after starting pembrolizumab. The receptors originated from an adult with mismatch repair-deficient cancer.

In its sample, this clone was seen once. The rearrangement uses TRBV28 and TRBJ2-7; either TRBD1 or TRBD2 may supply D (5 bases each). The CDR3 is 15 residues long. Trimming shortened V by 1 base and J by 4 bases, and 14 bases separated the two germline ends. Looked up from germline, CDR1 is MDHEN and CDR2 is SYDVKM. The CDR3 protein is CASSLLGTAKYEQYF. The CDR3 DNA is TGTGCCAGCAGTTTATTAGGGACGGCGAAATACGAGCAGTACTTC.

The chain carries TRBV4-1 and TRBJ2-7; 7 bases agree with TRBD1. With V trimmed by 1 base and J by 4 bases, 7 bases remained unmatched. CDR3 length: 15 amino acids. Looked up from germline, CDR1 is MGHRA and CDR2 is YSYEKL. The chain's CDR3 is CASSQVRDSDYEQYF. CDR3 bases: TGCGCCAGCAGCCAAGTGAGGGACAGCGATTACGAGCAGTACTTC.

This clone was observed a handful of times. The chain carries TRBV27 and TRBJ2-3; 7 bases agree with TRBD2. Germline V gene lookup returns CDR1 MNHEY and CDR2 SMNVEV (reference sequence). This CDR3 spans 13 amino acids. With 2 bases clipped from V and 4 bases from J, the junction kept 0 bases outside the gene matches. The CDR3 loop is CASSLTSADTQYF. The CDR3 coding sequence is TGTGCCAGCAGTTTAACTAGCGCAGATACGCAGTATTTT.

The chain recombines TRBV27 with TRBJ2-1, with TRBD1 as a possible D gene (6 bases). CDR3 length: 15 residues. V shed 6 bases and J shed 7 bases, with 19 bases lying between them. CDR1 is MNHEY and CDR2 is SMNVEV in the germline V gene (reference sequence). The CDR3 bases are TGTGCCAGCAGCGCAGGGGTAGTGGGCGTGAATGAGCAGTTCTTC. It codes for CASSAGVVGVNEQFF.

CDR3 DNA: TGCGCCAGCAGCTTGAATGGACAGGGGGCTTACGAGCAGTACTTC. Translation gives CASSLNGQGAYEQYF. The chain carries TRBV5-1 and TRBJ2-7, with 11 positions matching TRBD1. The V segment lost 1 base and the J segment 4 bases; nucleotides outside the gene matches: 4. Germline V CDR1 and CDR2: SGHRS, YFSETQ. The CDR3 is made up of 15 amino acids.

This clone was seen more than once but under ten times. The rearrangement links TRBV7-2 to TRBJ1-2; 11 bases are a match to TRBD1. Germline V gene lookup returns CDR1 SGHTA and CDR2 FQGNSA. Trimming at V came to 10 bases and at J to 2 bases, leaving 3 bases not matched to a gene. This CDR3 region has 13 residues. The DNA of the CDR3 is TGTGCCACAGGACAGGGGGCGAACTATGGCTACACCTTC. Translation gives CATGQGANYGYTF.

This clone was detected only a few times. The chain uses TRBV2 and TRBJ1-5, with a tentative D call TRBD1 (6 bases). Germline V gives CDR1 SNHLY, CDR2 FYNNEI. This CDR3 is 15 amino acids long. Trimming removed 6 bases from V and 1 base from J, with 13 bases in between. The CDR3 DNA sequence: TGTGCCAGCAGCCTGATCGACAGGAGCAATCAGCCCCAGCATTTT. It specifies CASSLIDRSNQPQHF.

The rearrangement links TRBV10-3 to TRBJ2-1; D ambiguous. This CDR3 comprises 13 residues. Germline CDR1 reads ENHRY; CDR2 reads SYGVKD. Trimming removed 11 bases at V and 5 bases at J, with 16 bases between. This chain's CDR3 is CAQSPAPHNEQFF. DNA of the CDR3: TGTGCCCAAAGCCCCGCACCCCACAATGAGCAGTTCTTC.

This chain joins TRBV5-6 and TRBJ2-2, with a tentative D call TRBD1 (6 bases). Germline CDR1 and CDR2: SGHDT and YYEEEE. The CDR3 is made up of 16 amino acids. V was clipped by 4 bases and J by 6 bases, with 19 bases between them. The CDR3 DNA sequence: TGTGCCAGCAGCCAGCAGGGGTATGATAGCGCCGGGGAGCTGTTTTTT. Protein: CASSQQGYDSAGELFF.

This clone was counted only a few times. V gene TRBV19 combines with J gene TRBJ1-2; D is unresolved. CDR1 is LNHDA and CDR2 is SQIVND in the germline V gene (reference sequence). Trimming removed 7 bases at V and 8 bases at J, with 20 bases between. The CDR3 spans 14 residues. The CDR3 DNA reads TGTGCCAGTACCGGATCGCGAACTTGGCGCGGCTACACCTTC. It encodes CASTGSRTWRGYTF.

Worth noting for this clone: A junction end diverges from the germline sequence, so it may reflect a read error. V and J are TRBV14 and TRBJ2-7; 8 bases agree with TRBD2. Germline CDR1 and CDR2: SGHDN and FVKESK. CDR3 length: 12 residues. This CDR3 reads CASSQDREREIF. The CDR3 nucleotides read TGTGCCAGCAGCCAAGATAGGGAGCGGGAGATCTTC.

The chain links TRBV19 to TRBJ2-7; 11 bases agree with TRBD2. CDR1 LNHDA and CDR2 SQIVND come from the germline V gene (reference sequence). The CDR3 runs 15 residues. V trimming: 5 bases; J trimming: 3 bases; junction bases outside the gene matches: 6. The CDR3 sequence is CASSPGGLADYEQYF. The CDR3 DNA reads TGTGCCAGTAGTCCAGGGGGACTAGCGGACTACGAGCAGTACTTC. Supplemented by reference TRBV19 and TRBJ2-7, the full variable domain reads DGGITQSPKYLFRKEGQNVTLSCEQNLNHDAMYWYRQDPGQGLRLIYYSQIVNDFQKGDIAEGYSVSREKKESFPLTVTSAQKNPTAFYLCASSPGGLADYEQYFGPGTRLTVT.

The CDR3 sequence: CASSYGQSNEQFF. In nucleotides, the CDR3 is TGTGCCAGCAGTTACGGACAAAGCAATGAGCAGTTCTTC. The rearrangement joins TRBV6-5 to TRBJ2-1; D might be TRBD1 (5 bases). Trimming removed 2 bases from V and 6 bases from J, with 8 bases in between. The CDR3 has 13 residues. Germline loops: CDR1 MNHEY, CDR2 SVGAGI.

This clone was counted only a few times. Here the CDR3 reads CASSPGANEQFF. The CDR3 nucleotides read TGTGCCAGCAGCCCCGGGGCGAATGAGCAGTTCTTC. The chain employs TRBV4-2 and TRBJ2-1; D possibly matches TRBD1 or TRBD2 (5 bases each). The ends were cut back, 4 bases at V and 7 bases at J, with 8 bases in the middle. The CDR3 runs to 12 residues. From germline, CDR1 is LGHNA and CDR2 YNFKEQ.

This clone was seen just once. V gene TRBV5-1 combines with J gene TRBJ2-5; D assignment may be TRBD1 or TRBD2 (5 bases each). Trimming left V 1 base short and J 5 bases short, with 15 bases between. CDR1 and CDR2 from the germline V gene are SGHRS and YFSETQ. The CDR3 is 15 residues long. The CDR3 loop reads CASSLRGDLGETQYF. CDR3 nucleotide sequence: TGCGCCAGCAGCTTGAGAGGGGACCTCGGGGAGACCCAGTACTTC. The full variable domain, its missing parts supplied by reference TRBV5-1 and TRBJ2-5, is KAGVTQTPRYLIKTRGQQVTLSCSPISGHRSVSWYQQTPGQGLQFLFEYFSETQRNKGNFPGRFSGRQFSNSRSEMNVSTLELGDSALYLCASSLRGDLGETQYFGPGTRLLVL.

The V call is TRBV2, the J call TRBJ1-2; D is perhaps TRBD1 (6 bases). Per the germline V gene, CDR1 is SNHLY and CDR2 is FYNNEI. The ends were cut back, 2 bases at V and 6 bases at J, with 19 bases in the middle. CDR3 length equals 16 residues. CDR3 in amino acids: CASSERKQAQGNGYTF. CDR3 coding DNA: TGTGCCAGCAGTGAAAGGAAACAGGCCCAGGGGAATGGCTACACCTTC.

The chain combines TRBV11-3 with TRBJ2-7; TRBD1 aligns across 7 bases. With 2 bases clipped from V and 4 bases from J, the junction kept 5 bases outside the gene matches. CDR3 size: 14 residues. Germline CDR1 reads SGHNT; CDR2 reads YENEEA. The CDR3: CASSLTSRGYEQYF. The CDR3, as DNA: TGTGCCAGCAGCTTAACGTCCAGGGGGTACGAGCAGTACTTC.

The rearrangement joins TRBV7-2 to TRBJ2-5; 11 bases line up with TRBD1. The germline gives CDR1 SGHTA, CDR2 FQGNSA. With 5 bases clipped from V and 4 bases from J, the junction kept 12 bases outside the gene matches. This CDR3 is built from 17 residues. The CDR3 loop is CASSAPPDRGLRETQYF. CDR3 sequence (DNA): TGTGCCAGCAGCGCACCACCGGACAGGGGGCTACGAGAGACCCAGTACTTC.

This clone was picked up a small number of times. The CDR3 DNA follows: TGTGCCAGCAGCTCCGGGACAGGGGTCCGGGAGCAGTACTTC. This sequence encodes CASSSGTGVREQYF. V is TRBV5-6 and J is TRBJ2-7, with 10 bases fitting TRBD1. V shed 3 bases, J shed 7 bases, and the junction held 7 bases outside the gene matches. The CDR3 is made up of 14 amino acids. Germline V gene data show CDR1 as SGHDT and CDR2 as YYEEEE.

J is TRBJ2-4 and V is TRBV27, with D perhaps being TRBD1 or TRBD2 (6 bases each). The germline V gene has CDR1 MNHEY and CDR2 SMNVEV (reference sequence). This CDR3 region has 13 residues. The V end lost 2 bases, the J end lost 7 bases, and 9 bases lay between the germline ends. The CDR3: CASSLPGANIQYF. The CDR3 DNA follows: TGTGCCAGCAGTTTACCGGGGGCGAACATTCAGTACTTC.

CDR3 nucleotide sequence: TGCGCCAGCACTGCGGCAGGGGGAAATTTGGACTACAATGAGCAGTTCTTC. Amino acid sequence: CASTAAGGNLDYNEQFF. This chain connects TRBV5-1 to TRBJ2-1, with TRBD1 matching over 7 bases. This CDR3 spans 17 amino acids. V shed 6 bases, J shed 3 bases, and the junction held 15 bases outside the gene matches. The germline V gene has CDR1 SGHRS and CDR2 YFSETQ. The whole variable domain, filled in from reference TRBV5-1 and TRBJ2-1, reads KAGVTQTPRYLIKTRGQQVTLSCSPISGHRSVSWYQQTPGQGLQFLFEYFSETQRNKGNFPGRFSGRQFSNSRSEMNVSTLELGDSALYLCASTAAGGNLDYNEQFFGPGTRLTVL.

This clone turned up a few times. The chain combines TRBV5-4 with TRBJ2-7, with 15 bases aligning to TRBD2. V was clipped by 4 bases and J by 6 bases; unmatched bases: 11. Germline assignment: CDR1 SGHNT and CDR2 YYREEE (reference sequence). The CDR3 runs to 17 residues. CDR3 bases: TGTGCCAGCAGCCTGGGACTAGCGGGAGGACAAGGTAGCGAGCAGTACTTC. It codes for CASSLGLAGGQGSEQYF.

Comment on this clone: Other DNA variants within this sample encode the same CDR3. The CDR3 sequence is CASSLGQGNTEAFF. The DNA of the CDR3 is TGTGCCAGTAGTTTAGGACAGGGGAACACTGAAGCTTTCTTT. The rearrangement joins TRBV19 to TRBJ1-1, with 8 bases that match TRBD1. J lost 1 base, V lost 5 bases, and 3 bases had no gene match. The germline V gene encodes CDR1 LNHDA and CDR2 SQIVND (reference sequence). The length of the CDR3 is 14 residues.

This clone has more than one count but fewer than ten. The rearrangement joins TRBV2 to TRBJ2-4; possibly TRBD1 or TRBD2 for D (6 bases each). This CDR3 contains 15 residues. CDR1 is SNHLY and CDR2 is FYNNEI in the germline V gene. Trimming took 5 bases from V and 6 from J, leaving 17 bases between them. CDR3: CASSPGAAGGNIQYF. The CDR3 DNA follows: TGTGCCAGCAGTCCGGGGGCCGCGGGTGGAAACATTCAGTACTTC.